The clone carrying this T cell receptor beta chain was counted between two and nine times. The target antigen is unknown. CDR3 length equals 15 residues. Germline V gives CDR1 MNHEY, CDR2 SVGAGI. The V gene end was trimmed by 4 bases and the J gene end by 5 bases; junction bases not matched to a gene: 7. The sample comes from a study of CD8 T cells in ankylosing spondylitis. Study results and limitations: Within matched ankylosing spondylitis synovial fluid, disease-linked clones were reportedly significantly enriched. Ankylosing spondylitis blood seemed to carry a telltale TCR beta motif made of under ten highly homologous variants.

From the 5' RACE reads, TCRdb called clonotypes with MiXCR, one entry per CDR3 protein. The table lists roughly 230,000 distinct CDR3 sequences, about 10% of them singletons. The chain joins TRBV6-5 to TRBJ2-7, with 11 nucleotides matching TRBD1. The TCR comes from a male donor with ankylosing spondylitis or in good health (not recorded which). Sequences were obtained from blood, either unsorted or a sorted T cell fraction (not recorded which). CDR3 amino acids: CASSSGTGGNNEQYF. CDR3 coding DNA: TGTGCCAGCAGTTCCGGGACAGGGGGAAATAACGAGCAGTACTTC.